One and the same sample provided the 27 T cell receptor beta chains below, sequenced in a study of glioma-infiltrating T cells. Amplification of TCR alpha and beta CDR3 regions from RNA used iRepertoire nested multiplex PCR. TCRdb re-derived calls from the multiplex PCR reads in MiXCR, one entry per CDR3 protein. The sample yields 300,000 to 450,000 distinct CDR3 sequences, roughly two fifths seen once. Sequenced: glioma tissue, nonneoplastic brain tissue, or PBMCs (not recorded which). These receptors all come from a human donor with low-grade glioma or glioblastoma, undergoing nonglioma brain surgery, or in good health (not recorded which).

For this clonotype: This could be a read error, since a much larger clone is one nucleotide away. V and J are TRBV7-2 and TRBJ2-7; perhaps TRBD1 as D (6 bases). In germline, CDR1 is SGHTA, CDR2 FQGNSA. With 5 bases removed from V and 2 bases from J, the gap between germline ends came to 13 bases. The CDR3 is made up of 14 amino acids. The CDR3, as DNA: TGTGCCAGCAGCCCTGACAGGAGCCCCTACGAGCAGTACTTC. This sequence encodes CASSPDRSPYEQYF.

The chain carries TRBV14 and TRBJ2-1; 8 bases fit TRBD1. Germline values: CDR1 SGHDN, CDR2 FVKESK. Unmatched junction bases numbered 6, after V lost 7 bases and J lost 7 bases. The CDR3 contains 13 residues. CDR3 sequence reads: CASMNGQGNEQFF. The DNA of the CDR3 is TGTGCCAGCATGAACGGACAGGGTAATGAGCAGTTCTTC.

This rearrangement joins TRBV10-3 to TRBJ2-1; D is unresolved. Between the trimmed V and J ends, which lost 5 bases and 5 bases, there was a span of 13 bases. The CDR3 loop spans 14 amino acids. Germline V CDR1 and CDR2: ENHRY, SYGVKD. Written as DNA, the CDR3 is TGTGCCATCAGTCCCAGCTTAGCCGACAATGAGCAGTTCTTC. Protein: CAISPSLADNEQFF.

This chain connects TRBV20-1 to TRBJ1-1; possibly TRBD1 for D (5 bases). Trimming shortened V by 3 bases and J by 4 bases, and 24 bases separated the two germline ends. Per the germline V gene, CDR1 is DFQATT and CDR2 is SNEGSKA (reference sequence). The CDR3 extends over 17 amino acids. The chain's CDR3 is CSASDAGPSRKGTEAFF. CDR3 bases: TGCAGTGCTAGTGATGCAGGGCCCTCTCGTAAGGGCACTGAAGCTTTCTTT.

With respect to this clonotype: With a much larger clone just one base away, this may be a read error. V usage is TRBV27 and J usage is TRBJ2-2, with D uncertain. V lost 6 bases and J 3 bases, leaving 11 bases between the germline ends. Germline loops: CDR1 MNHEY, CDR2 SMNVEV (reference sequence). The CDR3 has 14 residues. The CDR3 region is CASSIDTDTGELFF. The CDR3 DNA follows: TGTGCCAGCAGCATAGACACTGACACCGGGGAGCTGTTTTTT.

The V gene is TRBV20-1, the J gene TRBJ2-4; 13 bases map to TRBD2. Germline lookup yields CDR1 DFQATT and CDR2 SNEGSKA (reference sequence). The V gene end was trimmed by 0 bases and the J gene end by 9 bases; junction bases not matched to a gene: 11. CDR3 length: 17 amino acids. CDR3 loop: CSARDQLAGGPRGIQYF. As DNA, the CDR3 is TGCAGTGCTAGAGATCAACTAGCGGGAGGGCCAAGGGGCATTCAGTACTTC.

The rearrangement uses TRBV7-2 and TRBJ1-2; TRBD1 might be the D (6 bases). Trimming left V 7 bases short and J 6 bases short, with 15 bases between. Germline values: CDR1 SGHTA, CDR2 FQGNSA. This CDR3 contains 13 residues. The chain's CDR3 is CASIRQENNGYTF. The CDR3 bases are TGTGCCAGCATTAGACAGGAGAATAATGGCTACACCTTC. The variable domain in full, with the rest retrieved from reference TRBV7-2 and TRBJ1-2, is GAGVSQSPSNKVTEKGKDVELRCDPISGHTALYWYRQSLGQGLEFLIYFQGNSAPDKSGLPSDRFSAERTGGSVSTLTIQRTQQEDSAVYLCASIRQENNGYTFGSGTRLTVV.

This clonotype was observed a few times. J is TRBJ2-7 and V is TRBV12-3 or TRBV12-4; TRBD1 is a possible D gene (6 bases). Between the trimmed V and J ends, which lost 4 bases and 3 bases, there was a span of 10 bases. This CDR3 contains 13 residues. CDR3: CASSWDTFYEQYF. The DNA for the CDR3 is TGTGCCAGCAGTTGGGACACTTTCTACGAGCAGTACTTC.

This clonotype was seen just once. This sequence joins TRBV7-8 and TRBJ1-2; a possible D gene is TRBD1 (5 bases). There are 18 residues in the CDR3. V dropped 5 bases and J dropped 4 bases, with 26 bases sitting between them. The germline V gene has CDR1 SGHVS and CDR2 FQNEAQ. The CDR3 protein is CASSANRDEFRLTYGYTF. CDR3 DNA sequence: TGTGCCAGCAGCGCAAACCGGGACGAATTTCGACTTACCTATGGCTACACCTTC.

This clonotype has ten or more counts. The chain employs TRBV10-3 and TRBJ1-1; 7 positions match TRBD1. This CDR3 region has 13 residues. Trimming removed 10 bases from V and 5 bases from J; junction bases left unmatched: 10. The germline V gene encodes CDR1 ENHRY and CDR2 SYGVKD. DNA for the CDR3: TGTGCCACCACAGGGGCTGGCGAGACTGAAGCTTTCTTT. This sequence encodes CATTGAGETEAFF.

This clonotype was counted only a few times. The chain has TRBV4-3 and TRBJ2-3, with a tentative D call TRBD2 (6 bases). Germline CDR1 and CDR2: LGHNA and YSLEER. The CDR3 consists of 17 residues. Trimming pared 0 bases from V and 4 bases from J, leaving 17 bases between. The DNA for the CDR3 is TGCGCCAGCAGCCAAGAGTTAGCGGATGTACCCCCAGATACGCAGTATTTT. This sequence encodes CASSQELADVPPDTQYF.

V and J are TRBV4-2 and TRBJ2-1, with unresolved D. Germline CDR1 LGHNA, CDR2 YNFKEQ. This CDR3 contains 13 residues. Trimming pared 3 bases from V and 10 bases from J, leaving 13 bases between. This chain's CDR3 is CASSHPSSYEQFF. In nucleotides, the CDR3 is TGTGCCAGCAGCCACCCCAGCTCCTACGAGCAGTTCTTC.

Comments on this clonotype: A much larger clone lies a single base off, so this may be a read error. The V gene is TRBV20-1, the J gene TRBJ2-7; D gene ambiguous. This CDR3 has 10 amino acids. V was shortened by 8 bases and J by 2 bases, with 7 bases between the two germline ends. Germline V gene data show CDR1 as DFQATT and CDR2 as SNEGSKA (reference sequence). CDR3 amino acids: CSTAPYEQYF. CDR3 DNA: TGCAGTACCGCCCCCTACGAGCAGTACTTC.

Points on this clonotype: This may come from a read error, since a much larger clone is one base off. The CDR3 end shows no conserved phenylalanine or tryptophan, and so a read error is likely. V usage is TRBV19 and J usage is TRBJ1-2; D is unresolved. The CDR3 sequence is 13 residues long. Deletions cut 5 bases from V and 2 bases from J, with 9 bases between. Germline V lookup: CDR1 LNHDA, CDR2 SQIVND (reference sequence). CDR3 region: CASSSPGNYGYTL. As DNA, the CDR3 is TGTGCCAGTAGTTCCCCAGGAAACTATGGCTACACCCTC.

This clonotype appeared a few times. Relative to the germline gene, one junction end is altered; a read error may explain this. The J gene is TRBJ2-1, the V gene TRBV6-1, with 12 bases identical to TRBD2. The germline V gene encodes CDR1 MNHNS and CDR2 SASEGT. This CDR3 region has 15 residues. The CDR3 reads CASIPLAGGPNERFF. The CDR3 bases are TGTGCCAGCATCCCTCTAGCGGGAGGGCCAAATGAGCGGTTCTTC.

This clonotype was observed a single time. This chain uses TRBV12-3 or TRBV12-4 with TRBJ2-1; no reliable D call. With 0 bases removed from V and 6 bases from J, the gap between germline ends came to 9 bases. The CDR3 sequence is 14 residues long. In DNA, the CDR3 is TGTGCCAGCAGTTTAGCGGGCCCCTTCAATGAGCAGTTCTTC. It specifies CASSLAGPFNEQFF.

This clonotype was counted ten times or more. The chain employs TRBV27 and TRBJ1-5, with TRBD1 as a possible D gene (5 bases). This CDR3 has 16 residues. Per the germline V gene, CDR1 is MNHEY and CDR2 is SMNVEV (reference sequence). The ends were cut back, 6 bases at V and 3 bases at J, with 18 bases in the middle. In nucleotides, the CDR3 is TGTGCCAGCAGCAGGTACCGGGACGGAAACAATCAGCCCCAGCATTTT. It specifies CASSRYRDGNNQPQHF.

The chain uses TRBV28 and TRBJ2-7, with 8 bases lining up with TRBD2. Trimming removed 6 bases from V and 5 bases from J; junction bases left unmatched: 12. The germline V gene has CDR1 MDHEN and CDR2 SYDVKM. This CDR3 has 15 amino acids. In DNA form, the CDR3 reads TGTGCCAGCAGACCCAGCGGGAGTAGTTCCCACGAGCAGTACTTC. Translating gives CASRPSGSSSHEQYF.

This clonotype was counted between two and nine times. The chain carries TRBV24-1 and TRBJ2-2, with D possibly matching TRBD1 (5 bases). Trimming pared 7 bases from V and 2 bases from J, leaving 10 bases between. Germline values: CDR1 KGHDR, CDR2 SFDVKD. The CDR3 extends over 14 amino acids. This CDR3 is CATSQTVNTGELFF. CDR3 nucleotide sequence: TGTGCCACCAGCCAGACAGTAAACACCGGGGAGCTGTTTTTT.

This clonotype was counted a few times. Here the CDR3 reads CASSRTLEGTYEQYF. CDR3 nucleotide sequence: TGTGCCAGCAGTCGTACACTAGAAGGAACCTACGAGCAGTACTTC. This chain connects TRBV12-3 or TRBV12-4 to TRBJ2-7, with D maybe TRBD2 (5 bases). This CDR3 is built from 15 residues. The V end was cut by 5 bases, the J end by 2 bases, with 16 bases between.

The genes are TRBV2 and TRBJ2-2; D might be TRBD1 (6 bases). CDR1 and CDR2 from the germline V gene are SNHLY and FYNNEI. The CDR3 loop spans 15 amino acids. V gave up 7 bases and J gave up 3 bases, with 15 bases separating them. CDR3 in DNA: TGTGCCAGCAATTTACAGGGACCCTACACCGGGGAGCTGTTTTTT. It encodes CASNLQGPYTGELFF.

The genes are TRBV28 and TRBJ2-7; D is perhaps TRBD1 (6 bases). CDR1 is MDHEN and CDR2 is SYDVKM in the germline V gene. Trimming removed 4 bases from V and 4 bases from J, with 17 bases in between. This CDR3 has 15 amino acids. This chain's CDR3 is CASSSPGTLEYEQYF. CDR3 coding DNA: TGTGCCAGCAGTTCTCCCGGGACATTAGAATACGAGCAGTACTTC.

In its sample, this clonotype was seen a few times. This chain links TRBV4-3 with TRBJ1-6; D unresolved. Trimming took 1 base from V and 7 from J, leaving 8 bases between them. Germline assignment: CDR1 LGHNA and CDR2 YSLEER. This CDR3 has 14 residues. CDR3 in amino acids: CASSQGDRNSPLHF. CDR3 DNA sequence: TGCGCCAGCAGCCAAGGGGATCGAAATTCACCCCTCCACTTT.

V gene TRBV4-1 combines with J gene TRBJ2-1, with 8 bases identical to TRBD2. Germline V CDR1 and CDR2: MGHRA, YSYEKL. After removal of 6 bases from V and 8 bases from J, the junction contained 12 bases not matched to a gene. The CDR3 loop spans 15 amino acids. The chain's CDR3 is CASRSGSGRNYEQFF. CDR3 DNA sequence: TGCGCCAGCAGATCGGGGAGCGGGAGAAACTATGAGCAGTTCTTC.

This clonotype was observed a handful of times. The V call is TRBV18, the J call TRBJ2-4, with TRBD1 as a possible D gene (6 bases). V was shortened by 4 bases and J by 7 bases, with 17 bases between the two germline ends. Germline V gene data show CDR1 as KGHSH and CDR2 as LQKENI. This CDR3 is built from 15 residues. CDR3 sequence reads: CASSRDRQAANIQYF. In DNA form, the CDR3 reads TGTGCCAGCTCACGGGATAGACAGGCCGCTAACATTCAGTACTTC.

This chain links TRBV28 with TRBJ2-1, with a tentative D call TRBD1 (6 bases). CDR3 size: 14 residues. Germline V lookup: CDR1 MDHEN, CDR2 SYDVKM. Trimming took 3 bases from V and 7 from J, leaving 13 bases between them. The CDR3 DNA sequence: TGTGCCAGCAGTTTCTTCGGGACACTAAATGAGCAGTTCTTC. This encodes CASSFFGTLNEQFF.

This clonotype appeared many times. This rearrangement joins TRBV6-1 to TRBJ2-1, with D perhaps being TRBD1 or TRBD2 (6 bases each). CDR1 and CDR2 from the germline V gene are MNHNS and SASEGT. V shed 8 bases and J shed 6 bases, with 20 bases lying between them. This CDR3 contains 15 residues. The CDR3: CASYRRGTGTNEQFF. In DNA form, the CDR3 reads TGTGCCAGCTATCGGAGGGGAACAGGGACCAATGAGCAGTTCTTC.